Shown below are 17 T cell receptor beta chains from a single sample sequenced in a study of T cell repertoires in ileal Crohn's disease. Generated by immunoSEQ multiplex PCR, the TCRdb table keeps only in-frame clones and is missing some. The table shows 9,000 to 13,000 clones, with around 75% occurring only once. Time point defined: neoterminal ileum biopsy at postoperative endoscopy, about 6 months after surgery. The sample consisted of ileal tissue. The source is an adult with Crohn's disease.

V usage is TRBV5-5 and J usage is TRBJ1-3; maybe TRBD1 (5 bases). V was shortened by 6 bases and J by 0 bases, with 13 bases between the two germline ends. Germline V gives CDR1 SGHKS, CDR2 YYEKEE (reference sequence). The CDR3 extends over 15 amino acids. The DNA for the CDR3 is TGTGCCAGCACTTGGGGGGGTTACTCTGGAAACACCATATATTTT. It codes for CASTWGGYSGNTIYF.

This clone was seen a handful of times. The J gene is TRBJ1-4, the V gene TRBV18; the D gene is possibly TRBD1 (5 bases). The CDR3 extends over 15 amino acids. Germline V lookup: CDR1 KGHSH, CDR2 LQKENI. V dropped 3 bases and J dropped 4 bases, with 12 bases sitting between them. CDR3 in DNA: TGTGCCAGCTCACCTTACAGGTCGGATAATGAAAAACTGTTTTTT. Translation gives CASSPYRSDNEKLFF.

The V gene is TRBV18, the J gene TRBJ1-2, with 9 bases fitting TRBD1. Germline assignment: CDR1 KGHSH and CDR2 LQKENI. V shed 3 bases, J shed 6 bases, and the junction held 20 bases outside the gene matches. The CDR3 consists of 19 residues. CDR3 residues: CASSPVELYPGTGLNGYTF. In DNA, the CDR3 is TGTGCCAGCTCACCCGTAGAACTCTACCCCGGGACAGGGTTGAATGGCTACACCTTC. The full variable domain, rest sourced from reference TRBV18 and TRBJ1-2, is NAGVMQNPRHLVRRRGQEARLRCSPMKGHSHVYWYRQLPEEGLKFMVYLQKENIIDESGMPKERFSAEFPKEGPSILRIQQVVRGDSAAYFCASSPVELYPGTGLNGYTFGSGTRLTVV.

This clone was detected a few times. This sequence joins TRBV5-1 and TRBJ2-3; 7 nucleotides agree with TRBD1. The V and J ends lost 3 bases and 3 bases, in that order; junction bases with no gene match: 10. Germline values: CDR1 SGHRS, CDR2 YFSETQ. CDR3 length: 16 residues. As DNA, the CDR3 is TGCGCCAGCAGCTCCGGACAGGCTGGCAGGACAGATACGCAGTATTTT. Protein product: CASSSGQAGRTDTQYF. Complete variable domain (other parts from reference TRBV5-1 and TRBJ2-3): KAGVTQTPRYLIKTRGQQVTLSCSPISGHRSVSWYQQTPGQGLQFLFEYFSETQRNKGNFPGRFSGRQFSNSRSEMNVSTLELGDSALYLCASSSGQAGRTDTQYFGPGTRLTVL.

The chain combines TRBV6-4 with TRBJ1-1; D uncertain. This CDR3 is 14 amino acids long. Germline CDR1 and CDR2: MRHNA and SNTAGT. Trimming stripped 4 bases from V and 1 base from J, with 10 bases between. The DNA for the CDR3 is TGTGCCAGCAGTGTTGGGCCGGCGAACACTGAAGCTTTCTTT. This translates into CASSVGPANTEAFF.

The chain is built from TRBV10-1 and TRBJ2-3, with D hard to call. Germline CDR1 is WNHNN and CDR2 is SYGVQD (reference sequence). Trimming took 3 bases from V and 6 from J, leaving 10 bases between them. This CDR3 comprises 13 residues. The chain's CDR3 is CASSDKLPDTQYF. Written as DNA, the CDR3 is TGCGCCAGCAGTGATAAGCTTCCGGATACGCAGTATTTT.

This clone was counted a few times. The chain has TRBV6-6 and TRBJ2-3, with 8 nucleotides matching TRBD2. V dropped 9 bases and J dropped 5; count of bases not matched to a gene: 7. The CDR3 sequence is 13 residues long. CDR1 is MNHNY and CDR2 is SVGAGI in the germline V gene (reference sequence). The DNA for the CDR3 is TGTGCCAGTAATAGCGGGGACGTAGATACGCAGTATTTT. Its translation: CASNSGDVDTQYF.

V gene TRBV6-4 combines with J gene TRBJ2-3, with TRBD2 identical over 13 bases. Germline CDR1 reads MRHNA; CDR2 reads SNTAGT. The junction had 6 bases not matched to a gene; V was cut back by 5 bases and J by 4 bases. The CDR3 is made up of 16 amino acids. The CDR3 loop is CASSPTSGGAADTQYF. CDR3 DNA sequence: TGTGCCAGCAGTCCCACTAGCGGGGGGGCGGCAGATACGCAGTATTTT.

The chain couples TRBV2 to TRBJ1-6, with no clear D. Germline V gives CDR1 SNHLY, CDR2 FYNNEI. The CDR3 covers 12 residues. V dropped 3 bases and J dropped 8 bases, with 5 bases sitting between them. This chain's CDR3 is CASSDGDSPLHF. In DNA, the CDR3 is TGTGCCAGCAGTGACGGGGATTCACCCCTCCACTTT.

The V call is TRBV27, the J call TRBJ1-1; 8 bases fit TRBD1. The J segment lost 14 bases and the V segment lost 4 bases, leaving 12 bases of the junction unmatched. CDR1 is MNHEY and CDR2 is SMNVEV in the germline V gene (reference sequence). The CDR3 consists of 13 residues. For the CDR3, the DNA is TGTGCCAGCAGTTCCGGGCCCTCAGGGGGCGGGTTCTTT. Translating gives CASSSGPSGGGFF.

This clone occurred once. The CDR3 spells CASSEGEGTDTQYF. The DNA of the CDR3 is TGTGCCAGCAGTGAAGGGGAGGGCACAGATACGCAGTATTTT. The chain has TRBV6-4 and TRBJ2-3; TRBD2 is a possible D gene (6 bases). V was trimmed by 3 bases and J by 1 base, leaving 8 bases between them. From germline, CDR1 is MRHNA and CDR2 SNTAGT. The CDR3 runs to 14 residues.

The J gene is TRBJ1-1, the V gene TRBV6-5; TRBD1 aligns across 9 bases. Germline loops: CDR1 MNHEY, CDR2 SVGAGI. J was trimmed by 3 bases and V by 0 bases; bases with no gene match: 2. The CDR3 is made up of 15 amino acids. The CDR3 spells CASSYSRTGDTEAFF. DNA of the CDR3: TGTGCCAGCAGTTACTCGCGGACAGGGGACACTGAAGCTTTCTTT.

For the CDR3, the DNA is TGTGCCAGCAGTGAAGAAAGCGGGGGGGCCTACGAGCAGTACTTC. It yields the protein CASSEESGGAYEQYF. This chain connects TRBV6-1 to TRBJ2-7; 10 bases agree with TRBD2. J was trimmed by 2 bases and V by 1 base; bases with no gene match: 2. The length of the CDR3 is 15 residues. CDR1 is MNHNS and CDR2 is SASEGT in the germline V gene.

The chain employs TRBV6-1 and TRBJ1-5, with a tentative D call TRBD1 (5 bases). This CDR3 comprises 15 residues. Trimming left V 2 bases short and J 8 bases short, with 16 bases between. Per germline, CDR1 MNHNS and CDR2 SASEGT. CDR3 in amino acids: CASSETAGSFEPQHF. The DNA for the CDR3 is TGTGCCAGCAGTGAAACGGCAGGGTCCTTTGAGCCCCAGCATTTT.

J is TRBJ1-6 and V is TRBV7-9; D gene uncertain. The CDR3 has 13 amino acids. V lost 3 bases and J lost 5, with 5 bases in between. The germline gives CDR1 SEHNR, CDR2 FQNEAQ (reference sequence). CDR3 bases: TGTGCCAGCAGCTTCGGGGATAATTCACCCCTCCACTTT. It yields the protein CASSFGDNSPLHF.

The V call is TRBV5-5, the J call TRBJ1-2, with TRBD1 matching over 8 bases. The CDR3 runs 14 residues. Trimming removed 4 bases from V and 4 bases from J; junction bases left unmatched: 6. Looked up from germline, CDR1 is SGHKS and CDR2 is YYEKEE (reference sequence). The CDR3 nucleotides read TGTGCCAGCAGCCCCCAACAGGGGGTCTATGGCTACACCTTC. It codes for CASSPQQGVYGYTF.

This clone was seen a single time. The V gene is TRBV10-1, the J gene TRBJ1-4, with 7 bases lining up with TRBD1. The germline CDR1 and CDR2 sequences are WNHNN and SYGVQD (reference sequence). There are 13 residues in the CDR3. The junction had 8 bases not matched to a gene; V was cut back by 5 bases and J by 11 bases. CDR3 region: CASSPDLQGKLFF. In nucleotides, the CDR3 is TGCGCCAGCAGTCCGGACTTACAGGGGAAACTGTTTTTT.